This entry concerns a single TCR beta chain. Libraries were prepared by immunoSEQ multiplex PCR; TCRdb keeps only in-frame clonotypes and omits some of them. The data contain roughly 110,000 clones, over 70% of them singletons. Germline assignment: CDR1 SGHRS and CDR2 YFSETQ. V was clipped by 4 bases and J by 1 base; unmatched bases: 9. This CDR3 is 16 amino acids long. The data were obtained in a study of blood T cell repertoires in COVID-19. Sequences were obtained from peripheral blood. The TCR was taken from a man between 50 and 59 years old with acute or convalescent COVID-19. This sequence joins TRBV5-1 and TRBJ1-1; 8 nucleotides agree with TRBD1. The CDR3 DNA follows: TGCGCCAGCAGCCGACCGGGGACAGGAAGGAACACTGAAGCTTTCTTT. Translating it yields CASSRPGTGRNTEAFF. The full variable domain, rest sourced from reference TRBV5-1 and TRBJ1-1, is KAGVTQTPRYLIKTRGQQVTLSCSPISGHRSVSWYQQTPGQGLQFLFEYFSETQRNKGNFPGRFSGRQFSNSRSEMNVSTLELGDSALYLCASSRPGTGRNTEAFFGQGTRLTVV.